The entry below describes one TCR beta chain. This specimen belongs to a study of blood T cell repertoires in COVID-19. Across the whole study: T cells, B-cell-depleted T cells, or PBMCs provided the cDNA or gDNA that served as material.

Germline CDR1 MNHNS, CDR2 SASEGT. The length of the CDR3 is 17 residues. Trimming removed 4 bases from V and 2 bases from J, with 20 bases in between. Study processing details: Using reference gene primer amplification, nucleated cell counts were estimated. Data came from immunoSEQ multiplex PCR; TCRdb stores just in-frame clones and leaves some out. The V and J calls and clone size were taken over from that table, and D and trimming were inferred from the DNA. Here the sample spans approximately 270,000 clones, approximately 83% being singletons. The TCR was taken from a woman aged 70-85 years with acute or convalescent COVID-19. Input material: peripheral blood. The V and J genes are TRBV6-1 and TRBJ1-2; D gene uncertain. The CDR3 sequence: CASSVRGLGSPNYGYTF. The CDR3 nucleotides are TGTGCCAGCAGTGTCCGAGGGTTGGGCTCTCCAAACTATGGCTACACCTTC.